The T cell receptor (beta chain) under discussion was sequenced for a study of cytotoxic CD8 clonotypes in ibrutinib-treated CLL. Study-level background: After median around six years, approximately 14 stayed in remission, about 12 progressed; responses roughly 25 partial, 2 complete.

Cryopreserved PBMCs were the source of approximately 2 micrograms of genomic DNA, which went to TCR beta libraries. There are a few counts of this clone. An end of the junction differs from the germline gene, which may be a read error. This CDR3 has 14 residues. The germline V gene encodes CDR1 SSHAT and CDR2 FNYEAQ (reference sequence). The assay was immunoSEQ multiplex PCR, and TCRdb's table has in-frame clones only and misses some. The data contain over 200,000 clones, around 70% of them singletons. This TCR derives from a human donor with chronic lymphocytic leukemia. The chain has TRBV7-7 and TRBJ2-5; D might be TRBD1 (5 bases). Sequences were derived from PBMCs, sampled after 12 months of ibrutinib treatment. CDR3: CASSSFGAQETQYF. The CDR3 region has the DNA TGTGCTAGCAGCTCCTTTGGGGCCCAAGAGACCCAGTACTTC.